Sequencing of this TCR beta chain was carried out in a study of T cells after yellow fever vaccination. Worth noting for this clonotype: The antigen is undetermined.

The study, taken as a whole, reports: Abundant contaminating clonotypes from the bulk population could appear in FACS-sorted repertoires. After the booster, roughly 96% of CD4 and around nine tenths of CD8 primary-response clones were re-detected.

The 5'RACE template-switching step produced TCR cDNA and added a universal primer site and UMIs. Using its own MiXCR run on the 5' RACE reads, TCRdb lists one record per CDR3 protein. The repertoire holds about 340,000 distinct CDR3 sequences, with approximately 4% as singletons. This CDR3 contains 13 residues. The germline V gene has CDR1 PRHDT and CDR2 FYEKMQ (reference sequence). V was pared by 5 bases and J by 7 bases, with 4 bases of the junction left unmatched. The chain carries TRBV13 and TRBJ2-2, with 7 bases identical to TRBD2. Sequencing was performed on PBMCs, taken 5 days after the yellow fever booster vaccination. The receptor's source is a man younger than 35 who received the YFV17D yellow fever vaccine. The CDR3: CASSTGGSGELFF. CDR3 in DNA: TGTGCCAGCAGCACCGGGGGGAGCGGGGAGCTGTTTTTT.